Below, 26 T cell receptor beta chains from the same sample are listed, as sequenced in a study of spatial heterogeneity in lung cancer. TCRdb reprocessed the 5' RACE reads via MiXCR and lists one record per CDR3 protein. The sample contains about 44,000 distinct CDR3 sequences, 12% to 15% of which appear only once. As for time point: sample taken at primary tumor resection. The input material, whole RNA from tumor, nontumor lung or frozen PBMC, was sequenced unsorted. This specimen was PBMCs, taken at surgery. Receptors were obtained from a male donor with early-stage non-small cell lung cancer.

This clonotype has a handful of counts. The chain recombines TRBV7-2 with TRBJ2-6; D is perhaps TRBD1 (5 bases). The CDR3 contains 15 residues. V was cut by 2 bases and J by 4 bases, with 9 bases left in between. The germline V gene has CDR1 SGHTA and CDR2 FQGNSA. The CDR3 spells CASSLLGAGANVLTF. The CDR3 DNA is TGTGCCAGCAGCTTATTAGGGGCCGGGGCCAACGTCCTGACTTTC.

Only a few counts were recorded for this clonotype. This sequence joins TRBV18 and TRBJ2-1, with TRBD2 identical over 12 bases. This CDR3 contains 15 residues. V was clipped by 4 bases and J by 6 bases; unmatched bases: 4. Looked up from germline, CDR1 is KGHSH and CDR2 is LQKENI. CDR3 DNA sequence: TGTGCCAGCTCACGTGGACTAGCGGGGAGCAATGAGCAGTTCTTC. It yields the protein CASSRGLAGSNEQFF.

This clonotype was seen at least ten times. The chain couples TRBV5-1 to TRBJ2-3; TRBD2 might be the D (7 bases). The ends were cut back, 5 bases at V and 4 bases at J, with 17 bases in the middle. Germline V CDR1 and CDR2: SGHRS, YFSETQ. The CDR3 length is 15 residues. As DNA, the CDR3 is TGCGCCAGCAGACCGGGGGGCGCCTTGGCAGATACGCAGTATTTT. Translating gives CASRPGGALADTQYF.

The V call is TRBV19, the J call TRBJ1-5; D remains ambiguous. CDR1 LNHDA and CDR2 SQIVND come from the germline V gene (reference sequence). The CDR3 length is 12 residues. The V end lost 7 bases, the J end lost 6 bases, and 10 bases lay between the germline ends. The CDR3 loop is CASTLPGQPQHF. The DNA of the CDR3 is TGTGCCAGTACCCTCCCCGGTCAGCCCCAGCATTTT.

V and J are TRBV20-1 and TRBJ2-3, with unresolved D. Trimming left V 2 bases short and J 4 bases short, with 10 bases between. CDR1 is DFQATT, CDR2 SNEGSKA, per germline (reference sequence). This CDR3 contains 13 residues. The CDR3 here is CSARTTSADTQYF. DNA of the CDR3: TGCAGTGCTAGAACCACTTCGGCAGATACGCAGTATTTT.

The CDR3 loop is CASSHTDGLFF. The CDR3 DNA is TGTGCCAGCAGCCATACGGACGGTCTGTTTTTT. The chain uses TRBV3-1 and TRBJ1-4; D gene ambiguous. This CDR3 is 11 amino acids long. Trimming removed 3 bases from V and 14 bases from J, with 10 bases in between. The germline gives CDR1 LGHDT, CDR2 YNNKEL (reference sequence).

The chain is built from TRBV2 and TRBJ2-3; D is unclear. The length of the CDR3 is 12 residues. The germline V gene encodes CDR1 SNHLY and CDR2 FYNNEI. Trimming cost V 2 bases and J 5 bases, with 5 bases left between them. The CDR3 coding sequence is TGTGCCAGCAGTGAAATCGGAGATACGCAGTATTTT. It specifies CASSEIGDTQYF.

This clonotype was counted ten times or more. This chain links TRBV5-1 with TRBJ1-3; D gene ambiguous. CDR1 SGHRS and CDR2 YFSETQ come from the germline V gene. The CDR3 runs 14 residues. The V end lost 4 bases, the J end lost 0 bases, and 8 bases lay between the germline ends. The CDR3: CASSDVSSGNTIYF. CDR3 DNA: TGCGCCAGCAGCGACGTCAGCTCTGGAAACACCATATATTTT.

This clonotype was counted ten times or more. A read error may produce the germline difference seen at one junction end. This chain joins TRBV5-1 and TRBJ1-1; a possible D gene is TRBD1 (6 bases). The CDR3 consists of 13 residues. The germline V gene has CDR1 SGHRS and CDR2 YFSETQ. The CDR3 region has the DNA TGCGCCAGCAGTCGGGACATAAACACCGAAGCTTTCTTT. Protein product: CASSRDINTEAFF.

The table lists this clonotype with a few counts. This chain uses TRBV7-9 with TRBJ1-3; D ambiguous. Germline CDR1 and CDR2: SEHNR and FQNEAQ (reference sequence). The CDR3 has 15 amino acids. Trimming pared 5 bases from V and 0 bases from J, leaving 11 bases between. In nucleotides, the CDR3 is TGTGCCAGCAGCCAGGCTGGGTCCTCTGGAAACACCATATATTTT. It codes for CASSQAGSSGNTIYF.

The chain uses TRBV7-9 and TRBJ1-4; D perhaps matches TRBD1 (5 bases). Germline values: CDR1 SEHNR, CDR2 FQNEAQ (reference sequence). Deletions cut 1 base from V and 4 bases from J, with 13 bases between. This CDR3 has 16 amino acids. In nucleotides, the CDR3 is TGTGCCAGCAGCTTAGGGTCCGGGACGATTAATGAAAAACTGTTTTTT. Amino acids: CASSLGSGTINEKLFF.

The rearrangement links TRBV18 to TRBJ2-7; 8 positions agree with TRBD2. V was pared by 3 bases and J by 7 bases, with 8 bases of the junction left unmatched. Germline V gene data show CDR1 as KGHSH and CDR2 as LQKENI. There are 14 residues in the CDR3. The CDR3 is CASSPGLVGGEQYF. Here the CDR3 DNA reads TGTGCCAGCTCACCGGGACTAGTGGGCGGGGAGCAGTACTTC.

This clonotype has at least ten counts. The chain employs TRBV29-1 and TRBJ2-5; D unresolved. The CDR3 sequence is 11 residues long. CDR1 and CDR2 from the germline V gene are SQVTM and ANQGSEA. With 8 bases removed from V and 1 base from J, the gap between germline ends came to 8 bases. The CDR3 loop reads CSSDFQETQYF. The CDR3 nucleotides read TGCAGCTCGGATTTCCAAGAGACCCAGTACTTC.

At least ten counts were recorded for this clonotype. V and J are TRBV7-9 and TRBJ2-3; 9 nucleotides align to TRBD2. CDR1 SEHNR and CDR2 FQNEAQ come from the germline V gene (reference sequence). CDR3 length: 16 amino acids. J lost 0 bases, V lost 5 bases, and 6 bases had no gene match. The CDR3 DNA reads TGTGCCAGCAGCCCCCTAGCGGGGCTGAGCACAGATACGCAGTATTTT. Protein: CASSPLAGLSTDTQYF. The variable domain in full, completed from reference TRBV7-9 and TRBJ2-3, reads DTGVSQNPRHKITKRGQNVTFRCDPISEHNRLYWYRQTLGQGPEFLTYFQNEAQLEKSRLLSDRFSAERPKGSFSTLEIQRTEQGDSAMYLCASSPLAGLSTDTQYFGPGTRLTVL.

This clonotype was counted a few times. This chain connects TRBV11-2 to TRBJ2-5, with a weak D call TRBD2 (6 bases). Per the germline V gene, CDR1 is SGHAT and CDR2 is FQNNGV. CDR3 length: 15 amino acids. The V and J ends lost 1 base and 4 bases respectively, with 13 bases between them. DNA of the CDR3: TGTGCCAGCAGCTTAGTCTCGGGAGAACGAGAGACCCAGTACTTC. It translates to CASSLVSGERETQYF.

The rearrangement joins TRBV20-1 to TRBJ2-7, with 7 bases aligning to TRBD1. Germline trimming cut 5 bases from V and 4 bases from J; bases unmatched to any gene: 5. The CDR3 runs 12 residues. Per the germline V gene, CDR1 is DFQATT and CDR2 is SNEGSKA (reference sequence). This CDR3 reads CSAPDRRYEQYF. In DNA form, the CDR3 reads TGCAGTGCTCCGGACAGGCGATACGAGCAGTACTTC.

This clonotype was counted only a few times. The chain recombines TRBV4-3 with TRBJ2-7; 8 bases map to TRBD2. V shed 0 bases and J 0 bases; nucleotides not matched to a gene: 1. Germline loops: CDR1 LGHNA, CDR2 YSLEER. The CDR3 is 15 residues long. The CDR3: CASSQELAASYEQYF. The CDR3 nucleotides read TGCGCCAGCAGCCAAGAACTAGCGGCCTCCTACGAGCAGTACTTC.

The genes are TRBV7-2 and TRBJ1-4, with 11 nucleotides matching TRBD1. Germline V gives CDR1 SGHTA, CDR2 FQGNSA. V lost 5 bases, J lost 6 bases, and 11 bases stayed unmatched. This CDR3 is built from 17 residues. The CDR3: CASSTQPPGQGDEKLFF. Written as DNA, the CDR3 is TGTGCCAGCAGCACTCAACCTCCGGGACAGGGGGATGAAAAACTGTTTTTT. The full variable domain, its missing parts supplied by reference TRBV7-2 and TRBJ1-4, is GAGVSQSPSNKVTEKGKDVELRCDPISGHTALYWYRQSLGQGLEFLIYFQGNSAPDKSGLPSDRFSAERTGGSVSTLTIQRTQQEDSAVYLCASSTQPPGQGDEKLFFGSGTQLSVL.

CDR3 loop: CASSPRTSDQTQYF. The CDR3 bases are TGTGCCAGCAGCCCTCGGACTAGCGATCAGACCCAGTACTTC. The V and J genes are TRBV7-8 and TRBJ2-5, with 9 positions matching TRBD2. Germline trimming cut 5 bases from V and 6 bases from J; bases unmatched to any gene: 7. The CDR3 runs to 14 residues. Per germline, CDR1 SGHVS and CDR2 FQNEAQ. Variable domain in full (rest from reference TRBV7-8 and TRBJ2-5): GAGVSQSPRYKVAKRGQDVALRCDPISGHVSLFWYQQALGQGPEFLTYFQNEAQLDKSGLPSDRFFAERPEGSVSTLKIQRTQQEDSAVYLCASSPRTSDQTQYFGPGTRLLVL.

This clonotype has just a few counts. This CDR3 is CASSLQAGGPWNEQFF. CDR3 sequence (DNA): TGTGCCAGCAGTCTACAAGCGGGAGGGCCTTGGAATGAGCAGTTCTTC. This chain uses TRBV25-1 with TRBJ2-1; 10 nucleotides line up with TRBD2. V lost 5 bases, J lost 7 bases, and 11 bases stayed unmatched. The CDR3 has 16 amino acids. Germline CDR1 and CDR2: MGHDK and SYGVNS. Complete variable domain (other parts from reference TRBV25-1 and TRBJ2-1): EADIYQTPRYLVIGTGKKITLECSQTMGHDKMYWYQQDPGMELHLIHYSYGVNSTEKGDLSSESTVSRIRTEHFPLTLESARPSHTSQYLCASSLQAGGPWNEQFFGPGTRLTVL.

The V gene is TRBV2, the J gene TRBJ1-2; possibly TRBD1 for D (6 bases). CDR3 length equals 13 residues. Looked up from germline, CDR1 is SNHLY and CDR2 is FYNNEI. The germline V and J ends were trimmed by 3 bases and 5 bases, with 10 bases remaining between them. The CDR3 DNA is TGTGCCAGCAGTGAGGCAGGGGATTATGGCTACACCTTC. Its protein product is CASSEAGDYGYTF.

This clonotype was counted at least ten times. The chain has TRBV5-6 and TRBJ2-3, with D perhaps assigned TRBD1 or TRBD2 (5 bases each). Germline V gives CDR1 SGHDT, CDR2 YYEEEE. The V end lost 0 bases, the J end lost 2 bases, and 13 bases lay between the germline ends. This CDR3 contains 16 residues. The CDR3 region is CASSLARDRSTDTQYF. CDR3 DNA sequence: TGTGCCAGCAGCTTGGCCAGGGACCGCTCCACAGATACGCAGTATTTT.

The sample holds many counts of this clonotype. The chain carries TRBV6-5 and TRBJ2-1, with TRBD2 identical over 11 bases. J was trimmed by 7 bases and V by 2 bases; bases with no gene match: 7. From germline, CDR1 is MNHEY and CDR2 SVGAGI. CDR3 length equals 16 residues. In nucleotides, the CDR3 is TGTGCCAGCAGTTACCAACTAGCGGGAGCCGGAAATGAGCAGTTCTTC. It is translated as CASSYQLAGAGNEQFF.

This clonotype was seen more than once but under ten times. The chain uses TRBV2 and TRBJ2-1, with 13 nucleotides matching TRBD2. Germline V gene sequence: CDR1 SNHLY, CDR2 FYNNEI. The CDR3 length is 15 residues. V lost 3 bases and J lost 8; bases outside the gene matches: 4. In DNA form, the CDR3 reads TGTGCCAGCAGTGAGGGACTAGCGGGGTTCGATGAGCAGTTCTTC. This codes for CASSEGLAGFDEQFF. Combining the CDR3 with reference TRBV2 and TRBJ2-1 gives the whole variable domain EPEVTQTPSHQVTQMGQEVILRCVPISNHLYFYWYRQILGQKVEFLVSFYNNEISEKSEIFDDQFSVERPDGSNFTLKIRSTKLEDSAMYFCASSEGLAGFDEQFFGPGTRLTVL.

This clonotype was counted only a few times. The CDR3 nucleotides are TGCAGTGCTAGGTCGGGACAGGGGGCCTACGAGCAGTACTTC. It encodes CSARSGQGAYEQYF. The chain has TRBV20-1 and TRBJ2-7, with 11 bases matching TRBD1. V was pared by 3 bases and J by 2 bases, with 3 bases of the junction left unmatched. This CDR3 has 14 residues. The germline V gene has CDR1 DFQATT and CDR2 SNEGSKA (reference sequence).

The rearrangement uses TRBV20-1 and TRBJ2-7; 7 bases align to TRBD2. The CDR3 covers 16 residues. Per germline, CDR1 DFQATT and CDR2 SNEGSKA (reference sequence). J was trimmed by 2 bases and V by 0 bases; bases with no gene match: 10. DNA of the CDR3: TGCAGTGCTAGAGAATCTAGCGGAGGGCGAACCTACGAGCAGTACTTC. It specifies CSARESSGGRTYEQYF.